The clone carrying this T cell receptor (beta chain) was found a few times. Its specificity is unknown. These data originate in a study of CD8+CD57+ T cells in acquired aplastic anemia. Whole-study context: Yields of DNA that came from sorted CD4+ and CD8+ cells averaged approximately 3.5 ug.

The CDR3 spans 13 residues. The V gene's germline CDR1 is DFQATT and CDR2 SNEGSKA (reference sequence). V lost 8 bases to trimming and J lost 4 bases; unmatched junction nucleotides: 10. The study profiled TCR beta VDJ and CDR3 using genomic DNA as template. Using its own MiXCR run on the reads, TCRdb lists one record per CDR3 protein. The sample lists about 190,000 distinct CDR3 sequences, 64% seen once, with about half in the top ten. Study-wide points: Patients and controls shared twenty-nine CD8+ CDR3 sequences, highly expressed in patients.

The specimen sequenced was sorted CD4+, CD8+, or CD8+CD57+ T cells (not recorded which) from PBMCs. This TCR came from a human donor with severe aplastic anemia or a healthy control (not recorded which). This rearrangement joins TRBV20-1 to TRBJ2-5, with 7 bases fitting TRBD2. CDR3 DNA: TGCAGTTTCCCGGGGGGAACGGGAGAGACCCAGTACTTC. Translated, it gives CSFPGGTGETQYF.